One T cell receptor (beta chain) is described in this entry. These data are taken from a study of technical replicates of blood from several donors. CDR3 length: 15 residues. The germline CDR1 and CDR2 sequences are SNHLY and FYNNEI. V lost 8 bases and J 1 base, leaving 14 bases between the germline ends. TCRdb's copy holds only in-frame clones and misses some; the assay was immunoSEQ multiplex PCR. Among roughly 62,000 clones listed, 85% to 90% were seen once. The receptor was isolated from a human donor in good health. Some clones in this sample may be carry-over from other donors' samples. The chain recombines TRBV2 with TRBJ2-2; D might be TRBD2 (6 bases). Sequencing was performed on PBMCs. The CDR3 here is CASRGGGRNTGELFF. CDR3 sequence (DNA): TGTGCCAGCCGGGGAGGAGGGCGGAACACCGGGGAGCTGTTTTTT.